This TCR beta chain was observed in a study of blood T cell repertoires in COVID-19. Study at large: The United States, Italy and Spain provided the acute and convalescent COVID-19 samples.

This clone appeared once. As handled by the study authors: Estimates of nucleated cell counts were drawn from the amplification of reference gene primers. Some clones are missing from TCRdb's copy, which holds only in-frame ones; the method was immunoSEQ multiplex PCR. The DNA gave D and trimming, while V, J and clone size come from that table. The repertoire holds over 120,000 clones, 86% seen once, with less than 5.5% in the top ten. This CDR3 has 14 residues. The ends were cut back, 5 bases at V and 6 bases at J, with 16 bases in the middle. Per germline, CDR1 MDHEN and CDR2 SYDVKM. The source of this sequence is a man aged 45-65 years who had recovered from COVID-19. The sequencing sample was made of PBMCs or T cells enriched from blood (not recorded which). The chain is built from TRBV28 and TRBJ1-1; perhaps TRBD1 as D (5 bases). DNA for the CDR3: TGTGCCAGCAGTCTCCTCGGGGGAAGAGCTGAAGCTTTCTTT. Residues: CASSLLGGRAEAFF.